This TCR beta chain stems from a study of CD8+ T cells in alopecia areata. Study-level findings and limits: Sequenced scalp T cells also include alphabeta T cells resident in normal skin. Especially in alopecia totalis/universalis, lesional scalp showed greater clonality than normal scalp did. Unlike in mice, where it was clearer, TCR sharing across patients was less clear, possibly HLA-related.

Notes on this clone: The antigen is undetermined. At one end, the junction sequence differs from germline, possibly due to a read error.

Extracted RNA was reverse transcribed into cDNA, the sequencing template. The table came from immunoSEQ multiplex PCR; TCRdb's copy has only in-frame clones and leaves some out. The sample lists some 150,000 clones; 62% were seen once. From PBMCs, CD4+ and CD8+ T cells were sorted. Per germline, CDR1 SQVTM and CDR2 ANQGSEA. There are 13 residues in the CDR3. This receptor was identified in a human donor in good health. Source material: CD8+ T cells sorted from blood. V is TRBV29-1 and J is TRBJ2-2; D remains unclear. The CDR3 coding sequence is TGCAGCGGTGAAGTTAAGGTCCCCGGGGAGCTGTTTTTT. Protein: CSGEVKVPGELFF.